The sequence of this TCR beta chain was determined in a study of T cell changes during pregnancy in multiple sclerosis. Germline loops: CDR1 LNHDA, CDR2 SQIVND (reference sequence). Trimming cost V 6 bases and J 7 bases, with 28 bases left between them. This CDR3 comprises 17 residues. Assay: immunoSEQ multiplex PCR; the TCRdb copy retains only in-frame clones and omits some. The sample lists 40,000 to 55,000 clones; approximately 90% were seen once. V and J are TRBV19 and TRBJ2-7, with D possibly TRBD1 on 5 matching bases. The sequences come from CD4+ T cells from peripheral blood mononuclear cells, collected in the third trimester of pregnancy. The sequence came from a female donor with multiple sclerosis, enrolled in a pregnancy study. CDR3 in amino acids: CASSLVPQGGMRNEQYF. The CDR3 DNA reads TGTGCCAGTAGCCTCGTGCCCCAGGGTGGCATGAGGAATGAGCAGTACTTC.